This entry features one TCR beta chain sequence. Antigen: not known. Produced via immunoSEQ multiplex PCR; TCRdb's table is partial and in-frame only. The sample consists of about 1 million clones, approximately 68% of them appearing once. The data derive from a study of shared clonotypes between healthy human individuals. Study context: The plates for each donor numbered three CD4 naive, three CD4 memory, two CD8 naive and one CD8 memory.

Splitting of CD4+ cells produced CD45RA+ naive and CD45RA-negative memory subsets. Trimming removed 3 bases at V and 1 base at J, with 12 bases between. The CDR3 is 15 residues long. CDR1 WSHSY and CDR2 SAAADI come from the germline V gene. Study conclusions and caveats: Exclusively blood specimens were collected; tissue repertoires likely differ.

V is TRBV10-2 and J is TRBJ1-1, with TRBD1 as a possible D gene (6 bases). The TCR sequence derives from a man aged 18 to 29 in good health. The specimen was memory CD4+ T cells sorted from blood. Subset given: CD45RA-negative fraction. The CDR3 region has the DNA TGCGCCAGCAGTGAAGGGGGAAAGGGGAACACTGAAGCTTTCTTT. This gives the protein CASSEGGKGNTEAFF.